Below are 8 T cell receptor beta chains sequenced from a single sample in a study of cytomegalovirus exposure and HLA in healthy donors (dated by TCRdb to 2016 to 2017). Receptors were amplified or captured by the immunoSEQ multiplex PCR assay. A mixture of 60 forward primers for TCR Vbeta segments and 13 reverse primers for TCR Jbeta segments was used in the multiplex PCR. What TCRdb holds here is the immuneACCESS table cut down to in-frame rearrangements. Part of the clones is not present; checked against another copy, under half of the missing clones reflect an unresolved V gene, and the others are unexplained. The sample table shows around 80,000 clones, and 78% are seen once. Over 4.5% of the sample rests with the top ten. Material: PBMCs. All receptors come from a man younger than 35 in good health and CMV-seropositive.

The chain joins TRBV6-5 to TRBJ1-2; 11 nucleotides align to TRBD1. V lost 6 bases and J lost 8; bases outside the gene matches: 8. Germline values: CDR1 MNHEY, CDR2 SVGAGI. The CDR3 extends over 14 amino acids. CDR3: CASRGQGAFGGYTF. The CDR3 DNA reads as TGTGCCAGCAGAGGACAGGGGGCTTTCGGGGGCTACACCTTC.

This chain joins TRBV6-5 and TRBJ1-5, with a tentative D call TRBD1 (5 bases). Looked up from germline, CDR1 is MNHEY and CDR2 is SVGAGI. The CDR3 totals 13 residues. Trimming took 8 bases from V and 0 from J, leaving 8 bases between them. In DNA form, the CDR3 reads TGTGCCAGCCGACAGCATAGCAATCAGCCCCAGCATTTT. Amino acids: CASRQHSNQPQHF.

This sequence joins TRBV6-1 and TRBJ1-1, with TRBD1 matching over 7 bases. Unmatched junction bases numbered 10, after V lost 4 bases and J lost 11 bases. There are 13 residues in the CDR3. In germline, CDR1 is MNHNS, CDR2 SASEGT. The CDR3 reads CASSGDSLPGAFF. Here the CDR3 DNA reads TGTGCCAGCAGTGGGGACAGCCTCCCGGGGGCTTTCTTT.

Here the CDR3 reads CASSELIQSDTQYF. The CDR3 nucleotides read TGTGCCAGCAGTGAGCTGATTCAGTCAGATACGCAGTATTTT. The chain couples TRBV6-1 to TRBJ2-3; D unresolved. Looked up from germline, CDR1 is MNHNS and CDR2 is SASEGT. The ends were cut back, 3 bases at V and 4 bases at J, with 11 bases in the middle. This CDR3 contains 14 residues.

V and J are TRBV28 and TRBJ2-1, with 13 bases lining up with TRBD2. V shed 7 bases and J 6 bases; nucleotides not matched to a gene: 3. Germline V gene sequence: CDR1 MDHEN, CDR2 SYDVKM. The CDR3 runs 14 residues. Here the CDR3 DNA reads TGTGCCAGCAAACTAGCGGGAGGGACCAATGAGCAGTTCTTC. Its protein product is CASKLAGGTNEQFF.

The chain uses TRBV7-9 and TRBJ2-5; D unclear. V was pared by 4 bases and J by 7 bases, with 16 bases between. The CDR3 has 14 residues. Germline values: CDR1 SEHNR, CDR2 FQNEAQ (reference sequence). Here the CDR3 reads CASSSRSPVGTQYF. In DNA, the CDR3 is TGTGCCAGCAGCTCCCGCTCACCCGTCGGGACCCAGTACTTC. The whole variable domain, filled in from reference TRBV7-9 and TRBJ2-5, reads DTGVSQNPRHKITKRGQNVTFRCDPISEHNRLYWYRQTLGQGPEFLTYFQNEAQLEKSRLLSDRFSAERPKGSFSTLEIQRTEQGDSAMYLCASSSRSPVGTQYFGPGTRLLVL.

The sample holds a few counts of this clone. The chain employs TRBV5-1 and TRBJ2-6, with a tentative D call TRBD1 (6 bases). The germline V gene has CDR1 SGHRS and CDR2 YFSETQ. V was trimmed by 3 bases and J by 1 base, leaving 14 bases between them. There are 17 residues in the CDR3. The CDR3 here is CASSSHAGVSGANVLTF. As DNA, the CDR3 is TGCGCCAGCAGCTCACATGCAGGGGTTTCTGGGGCCAACGTCCTGACTTTC. Variable domain in full (rest from reference TRBV5-1 and TRBJ2-6): KAGVTQTPRYLIKTRGQQVTLSCSPISGHRSVSWYQQTPGQGLQFLFEYFSETQRNKGNFPGRFSGRQFSNSRSEMNVSTLELGDSALYLCASSSHAGVSGANVLTFGAGSRLTVL.

This chain joins TRBV29-1 and TRBJ1-5, with 7 nucleotides matching TRBD1. The CDR3 extends over 13 amino acids. CDR1 and CDR2 from the germline V gene are SQVTM and ANQGSEA. The J segment lost 9 bases and the V segment lost 5 bases, leaving 10 bases of the junction unmatched. CDR3 loop: CSVRLGTAGPQHF. In DNA form, the CDR3 reads TGCAGCGTTCGACTAGGGACAGCAGGGCCCCAGCATTTT.